The entry that follows covers one T cell receptor (beta chain) sequence. The antigen remains unidentified. The record originates from a study of T-cell memory formation after mild COVID-19. Looking at the study overall: Clusters were largely donor specific.

Points from the study as a whole: Contracting clones from day 15 to 85 had balanced CD4/CD8; later expanders favoured CD4+. Memory cells collected pre-infection included some clones that later responded, suggesting cross-reactive memory joined.

The 5'RACE method, run with constant-segment primers, produced TCR alpha and TCR beta cDNA libraries (carrying sample barcodes and UMIs). MiXCR, applied by TCRdb to the 5' RACE reads, yields one record per CDR3 protein. Of fewer than 250,000 distinct CDR3 sequences in the sample, under 30% are singletons; the top ten hold over 9.5%. Germline assignment: CDR1 SQVTM and CDR2 ANQGSEA. The CDR3 is made up of 12 amino acids. Trimming pared 0 bases from V and 8 bases from J, leaving 8 bases between. This TCR derives from an adult woman who had mild COVID-19 (a few samples of this study predate the infection). Cell type and time point are not known. The material sequenced was PBMCs or a T cell subset sorted from them (not recorded which). The rearrangement joins TRBV29-1 to TRBJ2-1; perhaps TRBD2 as D (6 bases). In DNA, the CDR3 is TGCAGCGTTGAAGATCCGGGGGATGAGCAGTTCTTC. Amino acids: CSVEDPGDEQFF.